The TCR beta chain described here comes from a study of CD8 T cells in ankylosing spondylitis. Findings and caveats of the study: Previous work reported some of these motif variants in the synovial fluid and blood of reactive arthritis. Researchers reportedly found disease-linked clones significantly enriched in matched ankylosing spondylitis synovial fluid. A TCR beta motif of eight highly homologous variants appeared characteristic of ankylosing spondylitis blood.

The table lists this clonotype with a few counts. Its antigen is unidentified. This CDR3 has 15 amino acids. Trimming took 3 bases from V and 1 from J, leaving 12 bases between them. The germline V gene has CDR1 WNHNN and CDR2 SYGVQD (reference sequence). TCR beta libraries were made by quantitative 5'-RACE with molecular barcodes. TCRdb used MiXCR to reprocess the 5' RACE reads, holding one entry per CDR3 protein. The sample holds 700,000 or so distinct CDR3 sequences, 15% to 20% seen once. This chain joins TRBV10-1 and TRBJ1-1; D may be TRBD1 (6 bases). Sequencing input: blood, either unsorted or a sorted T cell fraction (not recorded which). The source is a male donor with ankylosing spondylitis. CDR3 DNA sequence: TGCGCCAGCAGTGATAGGGGGGGCCCGAACACTGAAGCTTTCTTT. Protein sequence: CASSDRGGPNTEAFF.